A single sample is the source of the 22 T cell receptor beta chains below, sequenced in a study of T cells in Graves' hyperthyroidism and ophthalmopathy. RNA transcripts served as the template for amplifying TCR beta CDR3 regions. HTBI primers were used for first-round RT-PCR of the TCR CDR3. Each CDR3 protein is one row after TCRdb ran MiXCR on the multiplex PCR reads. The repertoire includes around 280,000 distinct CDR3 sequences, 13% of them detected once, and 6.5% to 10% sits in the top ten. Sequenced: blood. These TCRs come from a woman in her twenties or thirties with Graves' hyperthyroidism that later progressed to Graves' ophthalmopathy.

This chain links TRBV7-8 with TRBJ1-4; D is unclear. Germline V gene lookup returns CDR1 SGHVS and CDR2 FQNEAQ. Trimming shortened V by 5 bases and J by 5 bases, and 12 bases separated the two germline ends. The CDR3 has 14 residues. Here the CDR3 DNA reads TGTGCCAGCAGCCCGAGGGAGTCGAATGAAAAACTGTTTTTT. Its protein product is CASSPRESNEKLFF.

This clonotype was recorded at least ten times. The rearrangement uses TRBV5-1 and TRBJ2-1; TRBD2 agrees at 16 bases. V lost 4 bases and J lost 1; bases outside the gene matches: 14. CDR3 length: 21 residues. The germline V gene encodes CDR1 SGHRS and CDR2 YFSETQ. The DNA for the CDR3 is TGCGCCAGCAGCGGACCCAAACCCGGGACTAGCGGGAGGGGGTCCTACAATGAGCAGTTCTTC. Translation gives CASSGPKPGTSGRGSYNEQFF.

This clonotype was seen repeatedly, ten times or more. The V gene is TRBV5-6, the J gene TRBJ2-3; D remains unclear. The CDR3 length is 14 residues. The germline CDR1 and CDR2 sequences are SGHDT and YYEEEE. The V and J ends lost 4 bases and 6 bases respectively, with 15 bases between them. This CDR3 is CASSPDLDGDTQYF. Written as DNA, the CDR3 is TGTGCCAGCAGCCCGGACCTGGACGGGGATACGCAGTATTTT.

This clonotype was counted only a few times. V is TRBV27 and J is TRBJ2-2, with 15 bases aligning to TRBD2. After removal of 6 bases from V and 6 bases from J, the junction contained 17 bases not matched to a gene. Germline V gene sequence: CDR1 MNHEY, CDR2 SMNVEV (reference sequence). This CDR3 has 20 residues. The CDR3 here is CASSPRAGLAGGPIAGELFF. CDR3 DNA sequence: TGTGCCAGCAGCCCTCGCGCTGGACTAGCGGGAGGGCCAATTGCCGGGGAGCTGTTTTTT.

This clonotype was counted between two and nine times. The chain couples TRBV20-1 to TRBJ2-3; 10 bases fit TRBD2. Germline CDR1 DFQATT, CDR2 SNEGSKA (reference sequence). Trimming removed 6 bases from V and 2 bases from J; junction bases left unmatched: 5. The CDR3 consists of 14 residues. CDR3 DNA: TGCAGTGCGTATAGCGGGAGGATCACAGATACGCAGTATTTT. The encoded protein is CSAYSGRITDTQYF.

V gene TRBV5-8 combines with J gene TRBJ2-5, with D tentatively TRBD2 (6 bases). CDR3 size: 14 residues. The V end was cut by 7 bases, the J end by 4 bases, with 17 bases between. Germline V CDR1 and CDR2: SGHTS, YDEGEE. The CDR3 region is CASPLGGALETQYF. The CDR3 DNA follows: TGTGCCAGCCCTCTTGGCGGGGCCTTAGAGACCCAGTACTTC.

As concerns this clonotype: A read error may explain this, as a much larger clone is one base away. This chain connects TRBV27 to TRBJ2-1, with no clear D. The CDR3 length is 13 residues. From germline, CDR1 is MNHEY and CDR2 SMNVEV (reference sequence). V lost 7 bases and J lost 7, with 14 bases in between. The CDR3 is CASIGPLRNEQFF. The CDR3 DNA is TGTGCCAGCATTGGGCCTCTGAGGAATGAGCAGTTCTTC.

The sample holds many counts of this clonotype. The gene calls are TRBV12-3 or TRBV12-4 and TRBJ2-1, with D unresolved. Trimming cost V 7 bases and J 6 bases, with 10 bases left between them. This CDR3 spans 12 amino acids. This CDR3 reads CASTLAGNEQFF. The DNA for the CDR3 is TGTGCCAGCACTCTGGCTGGCAATGAGCAGTTCTTC.

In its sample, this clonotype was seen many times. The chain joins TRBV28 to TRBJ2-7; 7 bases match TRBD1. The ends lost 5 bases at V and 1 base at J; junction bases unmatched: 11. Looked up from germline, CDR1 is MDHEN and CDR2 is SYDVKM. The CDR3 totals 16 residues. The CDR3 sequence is CASSPTPTGSSYEQYF. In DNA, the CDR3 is TGTGCCAGCAGTCCCACTCCGACAGGGAGTTCCTACGAGCAGTACTTC.

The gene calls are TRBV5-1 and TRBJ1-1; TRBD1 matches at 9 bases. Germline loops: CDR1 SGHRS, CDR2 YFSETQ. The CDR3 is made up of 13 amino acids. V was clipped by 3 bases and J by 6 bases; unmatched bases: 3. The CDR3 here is CASSSGQGAEAFF. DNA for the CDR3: TGCGCCAGCAGCTCGGGACAGGGAGCTGAAGCTTTCTTT. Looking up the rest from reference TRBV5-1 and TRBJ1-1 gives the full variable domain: KAGVTQTPRYLIKTRGQQVTLSCSPISGHRSVSWYQQTPGQGLQFLFEYFSETQRNKGNFPGRFSGRQFSNSRSEMNVSTLELGDSALYLCASSSGQGAEAFFGQGTRLTVV.

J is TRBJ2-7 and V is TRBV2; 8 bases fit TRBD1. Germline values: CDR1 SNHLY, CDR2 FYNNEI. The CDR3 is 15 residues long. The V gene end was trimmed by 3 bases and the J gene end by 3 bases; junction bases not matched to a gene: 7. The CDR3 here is CASSESQGASYEQYF. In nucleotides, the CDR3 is TGTGCCAGCAGTGAGAGTCAGGGGGCGAGCTACGAGCAGTACTTC.

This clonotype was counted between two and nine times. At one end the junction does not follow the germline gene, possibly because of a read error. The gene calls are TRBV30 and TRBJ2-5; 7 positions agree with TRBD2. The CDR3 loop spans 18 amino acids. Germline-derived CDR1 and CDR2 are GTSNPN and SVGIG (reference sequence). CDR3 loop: CAWTKINRSREIQEAQYF. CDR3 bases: TGTGCCTGGACTAAAATCAATAGGTCGCGGGAGATACAAGAGGCCCAGTACTTC.

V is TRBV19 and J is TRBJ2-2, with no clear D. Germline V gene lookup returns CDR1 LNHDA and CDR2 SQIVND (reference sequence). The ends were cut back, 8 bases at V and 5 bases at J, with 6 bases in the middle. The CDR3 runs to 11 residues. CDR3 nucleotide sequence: TGTGCCAGTGGCCATACCGGGGAGCTGTTTTTT. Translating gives CASGHTGELFF.

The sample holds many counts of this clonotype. This CDR3 reads CASNPGMPNIQYF. For the CDR3, the DNA is TGTGCCAGCAACCCAGGGATGCCAAACATTCAGTACTTC. V usage is TRBV2 and J usage is TRBJ2-4, with TRBD1 as a possible D gene (5 bases). In germline, CDR1 is SNHLY, CDR2 FYNNEI. The CDR3 has 13 residues. Trimming left V 7 bases short and J 6 bases short, with 13 bases between.

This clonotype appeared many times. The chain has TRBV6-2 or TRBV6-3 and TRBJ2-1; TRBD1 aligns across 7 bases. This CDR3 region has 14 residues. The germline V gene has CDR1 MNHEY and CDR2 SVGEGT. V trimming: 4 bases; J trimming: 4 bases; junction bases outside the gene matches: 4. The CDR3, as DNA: TGTGCCAGCAGTTTCGGACAGGAGTACAATGAGCAGTTCTTC. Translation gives CASSFGQEYNEQFF.

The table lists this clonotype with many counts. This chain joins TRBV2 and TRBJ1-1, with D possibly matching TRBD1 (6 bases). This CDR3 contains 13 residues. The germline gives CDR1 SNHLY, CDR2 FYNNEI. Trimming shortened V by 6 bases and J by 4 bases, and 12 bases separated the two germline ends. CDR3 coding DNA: TGTGCCAGCAGAAAGGGGGTGGCCACTGAAGCTTTCTTT. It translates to CASRKGVATEAFF.

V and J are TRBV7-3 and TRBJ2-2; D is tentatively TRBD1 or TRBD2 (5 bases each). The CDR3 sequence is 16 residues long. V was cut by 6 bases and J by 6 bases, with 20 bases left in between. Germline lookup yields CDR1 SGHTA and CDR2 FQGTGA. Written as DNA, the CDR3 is TGTGCCAGCAGTGGGATGGGGACCGCCAACTCCGGGGAGCTGTTTTTT. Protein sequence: CASSGMGTANSGELFF. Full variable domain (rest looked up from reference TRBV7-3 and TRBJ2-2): GAGVSQTPSNKVTEKGKYVELRCDPISGHTALYWYRQSLGQGPEFLIYFQGTGAADDSGLPNDRFFAVRPEGSVSTLKIQRTERGDSAVYLCASSGMGTANSGELFFGEGSRLTVL.

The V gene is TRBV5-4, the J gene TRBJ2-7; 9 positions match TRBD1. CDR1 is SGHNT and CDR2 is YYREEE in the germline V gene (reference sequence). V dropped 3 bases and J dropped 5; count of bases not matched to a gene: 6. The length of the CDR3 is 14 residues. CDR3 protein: CASSWGQGWDEQYF. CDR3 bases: TGTGCCAGCAGCTGGGGACAGGGTTGGGACGAGCAGTACTTC.

CDR3 bases: TGTGCCAGCAGTTTGGGGACAGGGGGGAAAGCTTTCTTT. Translating gives CASSLGTGGKAFF. The rearrangement links TRBV28 to TRBJ1-1, with 11 bases aligning to TRBD1. Losses at the gene ends were 3 bases for V and 9 bases for J; bases not matched to a gene: 3. The CDR3 contains 13 residues. Germline-derived CDR1 and CDR2 are MDHEN and SYDVKM.

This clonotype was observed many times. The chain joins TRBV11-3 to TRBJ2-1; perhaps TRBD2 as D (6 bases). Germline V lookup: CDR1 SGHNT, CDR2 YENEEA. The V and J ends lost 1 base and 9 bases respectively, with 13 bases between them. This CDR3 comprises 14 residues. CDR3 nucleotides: TGTGCCAGCAGCTTAGGTCCGATGGGGGGTGAGCAGTTCTTC. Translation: CASSLGPMGGEQFF.

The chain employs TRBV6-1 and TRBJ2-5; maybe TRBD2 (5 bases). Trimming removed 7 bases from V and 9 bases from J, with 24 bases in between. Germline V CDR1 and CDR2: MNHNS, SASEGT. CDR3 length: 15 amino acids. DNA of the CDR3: TGTGCCAGCATCGAACCTTTAACGGGGTCATGGGCCCAGTACTTC. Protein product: CASIEPLTGSWAQYF.

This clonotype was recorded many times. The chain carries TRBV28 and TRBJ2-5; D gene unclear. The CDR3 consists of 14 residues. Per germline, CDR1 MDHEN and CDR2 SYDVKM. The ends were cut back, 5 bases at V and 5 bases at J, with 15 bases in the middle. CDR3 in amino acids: CASSLPRERETQYF. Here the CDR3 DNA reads TGTGCCAGCAGTCTCCCGAGAGAGAGGGAGACCCAGTACTTC.